This is a list of T cell receptor beta chains from one sample in a study of PD-L1 blockade in urothelial cancer. Repertoires were generated with immunoSEQ multiplex PCR, while TCRdb's copy carries only in-frame clones and drops some. This table holds tens of thousands of clones, around 88% found once. Sequenced here: PBMCs, sampled around atezolizumab (anti-PD-L1) treatment. Source of these receptors: a man aged 55 to 70 with urothelial cancer. The conserved cysteine and the conserved F or W are not part of the CDR3 here.

v_call: TRBV2; cdr3_aa: ASRELGAPSPLH
v_call: TRBV6-5; cdr3_aa: ATIYQGAANTEAF
v_call: TRBV18; cdr3_aa: ASNYGQGNTEAF
v_call: TRBV4-2; cdr3_aa: ASSQDLRQGNSPLH
v_call: TRBV9; cdr3_aa: ASSPRLAGVTGELF
v_call: TRBV19; cdr3_aa: ASSIGQAVNTEAF
v_call: TRBV6-5; cdr3_aa: ASSRDTSYEQY
v_call: TRBV15; cdr3_aa: ATSRDGPVADTQY
v_call: TRBV12-2; cdr3_aa: ASRLALQSGVNQPQH
v_call: TRBV19; cdr3_aa: ASSMPTSGGASDTQY
v_call: TRBV18; cdr3_aa: ASSPPGQGRYEQY
v_call: TRBV5-1; cdr3_aa: ASSLDLQENYGYT
v_call: TRBV28; cdr3_aa: ASRTDRGRNEQF
v_call: TRBV30; cdr3_aa: AWRGLAGGRYNEQF
v_call: TRBV6-5; cdr3_aa: ASSRDTWNTGELF
v_call: TRBV6-1; cdr3_aa: ASSEGTGVIDTQY
v_call: TRBV7-2; cdr3_aa: ASSIGTGTEGAYT
v_call: TRBV7-2; cdr3_aa: ASSSQGNTEAF
v_call: TRBV6-1; cdr3_aa: ASNKDWDGYT
v_call: TRBV19; cdr3_aa: ASSIYLTGAGNTIY
v_call: TRBV7-3; cdr3_aa: ASSLAGTGAYDTQY
v_call: TRBV11-3; cdr3_aa: ASSLGGGWYQETQY
v_call: TRBV5-6; cdr3_aa: APGGRSFETQY
v_call: TRBV19; cdr3_aa: ASSMGGGYHNEQF
v_call: TRBV7-2; cdr3_aa: ASRPPGRDSSEQY
v_call: TRBV30; cdr3_aa: ARSAGTSTDTQY
v_call: TRBV6-5; cdr3_aa: ASTRVINYYGYT
v_call: TRBV6-6; cdr3_aa: ASRASGGVYEQY
v_call: TRBV27; cdr3_aa: ASRIGRGSDTQY
v_call: TRBV5-1; cdr3_aa: ASSQGPGAGPVAKNIQY
v_call: TRBV11-2; cdr3_aa: ASSPHRGPGQETQY
v_call: TRBV7-2; cdr3_aa: ASSLVSGNIQY
v_call: TRBV4-2; cdr3_aa: ASSQGTGLTEAF
v_call: TRBV28; cdr3_aa: ASSLKGYEQY
v_call: TRBV18; cdr3_aa: ASSPENRGTQY
v_call: TRBV4-1; cdr3_aa: ASSHPPRATRSGANVLT
v_call: TRBV19; cdr3_aa: ASSPNRGRTDNSPLH
v_call: TRBV10-2; cdr3_aa: ASSESNTNQPQH
v_call: TRBV11-3; cdr3_aa: ASSRVGLAGAQETQY
v_call: TRBV7-9; cdr3_aa: ASHSGANVLT
v_call: TRBV7-3; cdr3_aa: ASSQRGTSGEGETQY
v_call: TRBV5-4; cdr3_aa: ASSQTGLSGGYT
v_call: TRBV28; cdr3_aa: ASSLGTVTDTQY
v_call: TRBV30; cdr3_aa: AWSSGSQGDTQY
v_call: TRBV4-1; cdr3_aa: ASSPVSGEGETQY
v_call: TRBV30; cdr3_aa: AWSIGGNSGNTIY
v_call: TRBV28; cdr3_aa: ASGLAGGMNEQY
v_call: TRBV12-5; cdr3_aa: ASGLPTTGQETQY
v_call: TRBV19; cdr3_aa: ASSPTVLTNYGYT
v_call: TRBV4-3; cdr3_aa: ASSQESKLTDTQY
v_call: TRBV19; cdr3_aa: ASSTGLAGRF
v_call: TRBV7-9; cdr3_aa: ASSLGGYNEKLF
v_call: TRBV11-3; cdr3_aa: ASTPREDRVGNEQF